Sequencing of this T cell receptor beta chain was carried out in a study of cytomegalovirus exposure and HLA in healthy donors. PCR primers comprised 60 Vbeta and 13 Jbeta primers. The assay was immunoSEQ multiplex PCR, and TCRdb's table has in-frame clones only and misses some. The table lists some 170,000 clones, approximately 88% of them singletons. Study-wide points: A later analysis showed HLA-associated TCR beta chains outstripping equally common others in clonal expansion.

As to this clone: The antigen remains unidentified.

Source material: PBMCs. This clonotype was sampled from a woman under 40 in good health and CMV-seronegative.

The CDR3 DNA reads as TGTGCCAGCAGGTACAACAGGGACAATGAGCAGTTCTTC. Protein sequence: CASRYNRDNEQFF. The gene calls are TRBV11-3 and TRBJ2-1; a weak D match, TRBD1 (6 bases). The germline CDR1 and CDR2 sequences are SGHNT and YENEEA. The CDR3 consists of 13 residues. Trimming shortened V by 6 bases and J by 5 bases, and 11 bases separated the two germline ends.